This T cell receptor (beta chain) is drawn from a study of regulatory T cells in long-lasting Graves disease. This sample's time point: newly diagnosed GD, antithyroid drugs for less than 3 months. Extracted PBMC RNA gave rise to the TCR library. American Thyroid Association guidelines defined Graves' disease diagnosis. Trimming removed 4 bases at V and 6 bases at J, with 11 bases between. This CDR3 contains 13 residues. Germline CDR1 reads SGHRS; CDR2 reads YFSETQ. This clonotype was recorded many times. With iRepertoire HTBI primers and Arm-PCR of CDR3 regions, TCR beta libraries were built. Per the original data handling: Samples revealed 50 to 70 TRBV and over twelve TRBJ segments. TCRdb itself ran the multiplex PCR reads through MiXCR, one entry per CDR3 protein. Here the V and J calls rest on TCRdb's processing, not on the authors' analysis. The sample lists some 250,000 distinct CDR3 sequences; around 20% were seen once.

Sequences were derived from peripheral blood mononuclear cells (PBMCs), sampled at new diagnosis, from a patient treated with antithyroid drugs. The chain is built from TRBV5-1 and TRBJ2-1; D is undetermined. The sequence was collected from a female donor with Graves disease. In DNA, the CDR3 is TGCGCCAGCAGCCATGGTCCGAGCAATGAGCAGTTCTTC. It translates to CASSHGPSNEQFF.